These T cell receptor beta chains were read from a single sample in a study of blood T cell repertoires in COVID-19. The protocol was immunoSEQ multiplex PCR, while the TCRdb copy is restricted to in-frame clones and leaves out a portion. The repertoire has 52,000 or so clones, around 90% of them found once; the top ten carry 3% to 4%. The sample comprised peripheral blood. Source of these receptors: a man aged 40-49 years with COVID-19, enrolled during active disease. CDR3s include the opening cysteine and the closing phenylalanine or tryptophan. The order of the fields is clone size, V gene, J gene, D gene, CDR3 DNA, CDR3 protein. The D gene is left open where the match is weak. The listing skips clone size in some rows; elsewhere it reads once, few, many or a size class.

clone size: once
V gene: TRBV19
J gene: TRBJ1-1
D gene: TRBD1
CDR3 DNA: TGTGCCAGTACGGACCTGGGACAGAGGAGCACTGAAGCTTTCTTT
CDR3 protein: CASTDLGQRSTEAFF

clone size: -
V gene: TRBV28
J gene: TRBJ1-5
D gene: -
CDR3 DNA: TGTGCCAGCTGGAAGTCGGGGGGCCAGCCCCAGCATTTT
CDR3 protein: CASWKSGGQPQHF

clone size: -
V gene: TRBV5-5
J gene: TRBJ2-7
D gene: -
CDR3 DNA: TGTGCCAGCAGCTTGGCCCCGACAGGCACATACGAGCAGTACTTC
CDR3 protein: CASSLAPTGTYEQYF

clone size: -
V gene: TRBV28
J gene: TRBJ1-1
D gene: -
CDR3 DNA: TGTGCCAGCAGTTTAAGGGGGAACACTGAAGCTTTCTTT
CDR3 protein: CASSLRGNTEAFF

clone size: -
V gene: TRBV5-1
J gene: TRBJ2-6
D gene: -
CDR3 DNA: TGCGCCAGCAGACCGGTCTTGAGTGGGGCCAACGTCCTGACTTTC
CDR3 protein: CASRPVLSGANVLTF

clone size: -
V gene: TRBV11-3
J gene: TRBJ2-7
D gene: -
CDR3 DNA: TGTGCCAGCAGCCCTGCTCGGGGGACCACCTACGAGCAGTACTTC
CDR3 protein: CASSPARGTTYEQYF

clone size: -
V gene: TRBV18
J gene: TRBJ1-1
D gene: -
CDR3 DNA: TGTGCCAGCTCCCAGGGAACGAACACTGAAGCTTTCTTT
CDR3 protein: CASSQGTNTEAFF

clone size: -
V gene: TRBV29-1
J gene: TRBJ2-7
D gene: -
CDR3 DNA: TGCAGCGTTGAAACGACAGACTCATACGAGCAGTACTTC
CDR3 protein: CSVETTDSYEQYF

clone size: -
V gene: TRBV28
J gene: TRBJ2-3
D gene: -
CDR3 DNA: TGTGCCAGCAGTTTTCAAGAACTAGACTTCACAGATACGCAGTATTTT
CDR3 protein: CASSFQELDFTDTQYF

clone size: -
V gene: TRBV18
J gene: TRBJ1-3
D gene: -
CDR3 DNA: TGTGCCAGCTCACCAGACTCCACTACTGGAAACACCATATATTTT
CDR3 protein: CASSPDSTTGNTIYF

clone size: -
V gene: TRBV18
J gene: TRBJ2-5
D gene: TRBD2
CDR3 DNA: TGTGCCAGCTCACCACCTCTACTAGCGGGGGTTGTTGTGCCCCAGTACTTC
CDR3 protein: CASSPPLLAGVVVPQYF

clone size: -
V gene: TRBV7-7
J gene: TRBJ2-4
D gene: TRBD1
CDR3 DNA: TGTGCCAGCAGCCCAAAGCCCGACAGGGGGCAAGCCAAAAACATTCAGTACTTC
CDR3 protein: CASSPKPDRGQAKNIQYF

clone size: -
V gene: TRBV25-1
J gene: TRBJ2-2
D gene: TRBD1
CDR3 DNA: TGTGCCAGCAGTGTTGGACAGGGAGAGACCGGGGAGCTGTTTTTT
CDR3 protein: CASSVGQGETGELFF

clone size: -
V gene: TRBV19
J gene: TRBJ2-5
D gene: -
CDR3 DNA: TGTGCCAGTAGAAGGGGAGGAGGTGGAGAGACCCAGTACTTC
CDR3 protein: CASRRGGGGETQYF

clone size: -
V gene: TRBV5-4
J gene: TRBJ2-4
D gene: TRBD1
CDR3 DNA: TGTGCCAGCAGCTTAGGACAGGGGGATGGGACCAAAAACATTCAGTACTTC
CDR3 protein: CASSLGQGDGTKNIQYF

clone size: -
V gene: TRBV12-3/TRBV12-4
J gene: TRBJ2-7
D gene: -
CDR3 DNA: TGTGCCAGCAGTTTAGTCCGCTACGAGCAGTACTTC
CDR3 protein: CASSLVRYEQYF

clone size: -
V gene: TRBV5-4
J gene: TRBJ2-5
D gene: -
CDR3 DNA: TGTGCCAGCAGCTTCGGTCAGGGGCGGTACCAAGAGACCCAGTACTTC
CDR3 protein: CASSFGQGRYQETQYF

clone size: -
V gene: TRBV19
J gene: TRBJ1-2
D gene: TRBD1
CDR3 DNA: TGTGCCAGTAGTAGACGACCCGGGACAGGGGTCGGCGGCTACACCTTC
CDR3 protein: CASSRRPGTGVGGYTF

clone size: once
V gene: TRBV19
J gene: TRBJ1-2
D gene: TRBD1
CDR3 DNA: TGTGCCAGTAGTACTGGGACAGGCTGGGGCGATGGCTACACCTTC
CDR3 protein: CASSTGTGWGDGYTF

clone size: -
V gene: TRBV7-8
J gene: TRBJ1-3
D gene: -
CDR3 DNA: TGTGCCAGCAGCCCCAAGCGGTACTCTGGAAACACCATATATTTT
CDR3 protein: CASSPKRYSGNTIYF

clone size: -
V gene: TRBV10-3
J gene: TRBJ2-2
D gene: -
CDR3 DNA: TGTGCCATCAGTGAGTCGGCAGGGGGGACCGGGGAGCTGTTTTTT
CDR3 protein: CAISESAGGTGELFF

clone size: -
V gene: TRBV10-3
J gene: TRBJ1-1
D gene: -
CDR3 DNA: TGTGCCATCAGTCCCAGGGCCCTGGCTGAAGCTTTCTTT
CDR3 protein: CAISPRALAEAFF

clone size: -
V gene: TRBV7-7
J gene: TRBJ2-3
D gene: TRBD2
CDR3 DNA: TGTGCCAGCAGCGAGACTAGCGGGACAGATACGCAGTATTTT
CDR3 protein: CASSETSGTDTQYF

clone size: -
V gene: TRBV12-3/TRBV12-4
J gene: TRBJ2-1
D gene: TRBD2
CDR3 DNA: TGTGCCAGCAGTTTACGCGGGGGTGAGCAGTTCTTC
CDR3 protein: CASSLRGGEQFF

clone size: few
V gene: TRBV6-6
J gene: TRBJ2-7
D gene: TRBD1
CDR3 DNA: TGTGCCAGCAGTCGGGGACAGGGCAACTACGAGCAGTACTTC
CDR3 protein: CASSRGQGNYEQYF

clone size: -
V gene: TRBV5-6
J gene: TRBJ2-7
D gene: TRBD1
CDR3 DNA: TGTGCCAGCAGCACCACCGGGACAGGCTACGAGCAGTACTTC
CDR3 protein: CASSTTGTGYEQYF

clone size: -
V gene: TRBV3-1/TRBV3-2
J gene: TRBJ2-2
D gene: TRBD2
CDR3 DNA: TGTGCCAGCAGCTCGGGGGGGGCGCCGAACACCGGGGAGCTGTTTTTT
CDR3 protein: CASSSGGAPNTGELFF

clone size: -
V gene: TRBV4-1
J gene: TRBJ2-1
D gene: -
CDR3 DNA: TGCGCCAGCAGCCAAGGAGATCAGGGGTACAATGAGCAGTTCTTC
CDR3 protein: CASSQGDQGYNEQFF

clone size: -
V gene: TRBV30
J gene: TRBJ2-3
D gene: TRBD2
CDR3 DNA: TGTGCTCTAGCGGGCTTGACAGATACGCAGTATTTT
CDR3 protein: CALAGLTDTQYF

clone size: -
V gene: TRBV27
J gene: TRBJ2-6
D gene: -
CDR3 DNA: TGTGCCAGCAGTCCGCCTCGAGGTAGCTCTGGGGCCAACGTCCTGACTTTC
CDR3 protein: CASSPPRGSSGANVLTF

clone size: once
V gene: TRBV24-1
J gene: TRBJ1-2
D gene: -
CDR3 DNA: TGTGCCACCAGTGATTTTAACAGCTACTATGGCTACACCTTC
CDR3 protein: CATSDFNSYYGYTF

clone size: -
V gene: TRBV9
J gene: TRBJ2-5
D gene: TRBD2
CDR3 DNA: TGTGCCAGCAGCGCCACTAGCGGAGGAGAGACCCAGTACTTC
CDR3 protein: CASSATSGGETQYF

clone size: -
V gene: TRBV7-3
J gene: TRBJ2-2
D gene: -
CDR3 DNA: TGTGCCAGCAGCCTGACTACAGGGTTGGGAGTTACCGGGGAGCTGTTTTTT
CDR3 protein: CASSLTTGLGVTGELFF

clone size: -
V gene: TRBV6-2/TRBV6-3
J gene: TRBJ2-1
D gene: TRBD1
CDR3 DNA: TGTGCCAGCAGTTGGGACAGGCAGACCCTCGGGACCTACAATGAGCAGTTCTTC
CDR3 protein: CASSWDRQTLGTYNEQFF

clone size: once
V gene: TRBV5-1
J gene: TRBJ2-2
D gene: -
CDR3 DNA: TGCGCCAGCAGCTCCAACTTCGGGGGAGTGGGCACCGGGGAGCTGTTTTTT
CDR3 protein: CASSSNFGGVGTGELFF

clone size: -
V gene: TRBV6-5
J gene: TRBJ1-5
D gene: -
CDR3 DNA: TGTGCCAGCAGTTCTCAGGGTTTTGCCAATCAGCCCCAGCATTTT
CDR3 protein: CASSSQGFANQPQHF

clone size: -
V gene: TRBV5-4
J gene: TRBJ2-1
D gene: TRBD1
CDR3 DNA: TGTGCCAGCAGCCAGCCGGGACAGACCCTGAATGAGCAGTTCTTC
CDR3 protein: CASSQPGQTLNEQFF

clone size: once
V gene: TRBV29-1
J gene: TRBJ2-7
D gene: -
CDR3 DNA: TGCAGCGTGCGGACAGACGACTACGAGCAGTACTTC
CDR3 protein: CSVRTDDYEQYF

clone size: -
V gene: TRBV2
J gene: TRBJ2-5
D gene: -
CDR3 DNA: TGTGCCAGCAGCGACAGAGGCCAAGAGACCCAGTACTTC
CDR3 protein: CASSDRGQETQYF

clone size: -
V gene: TRBV20-1
J gene: TRBJ1-5
D gene: -
CDR3 DNA: TGCAGTGCTAGTCGACAACGACAGCTTAGCAATCAGCCCCAGCATTTT
CDR3 protein: CSASRQRQLSNQPQHF

clone size: -
V gene: TRBV9
J gene: TRBJ2-1
D gene: -
CDR3 DNA: TGTGCCAGCAGCGTAGCTCTATATCCCCCCTACAATGAGCAGTTCTTC
CDR3 protein: CASSVALYPPYNEQFF

clone size: -
V gene: TRBV7-8
J gene: TRBJ2-1
D gene: -
CDR3 DNA: TGTGCCAGCAGCTTACGAGCGGTGCACAATGAGCAGTTCTTC
CDR3 protein: CASSLRAVHNEQFF

clone size: -
V gene: TRBV5-1
J gene: TRBJ2-3
D gene: TRBD2
CDR3 DNA: TGCGCCAGCAGCTTGGATATCGCTGGGCTAGCGGTTCTCAGGGCAGATACGCAGTATTTT
CDR3 protein: CASSLDIAGLAVLRADTQYF

clone size: -
V gene: TRBV4-1
J gene: TRBJ2-5
D gene: TRBD1
CDR3 DNA: TGCGCCAGCAGCCAGGGAGGACAGGGGACCATGACCCAGTACTTC
CDR3 protein: CASSQGGQGTMTQYF

clone size: -
V gene: TRBV12-2
J gene: TRBJ2-2
D gene: -
CDR3 DNA: TGTGCAAGTCGCTTAGCGAGGCGGGACAGGGGCACCGGGGAGCTGTTTTTT
CDR3 protein: CASRLARRDRGTGELFF

clone size: -
V gene: TRBV3-1/TRBV3-2
J gene: TRBJ1-5
D gene: TRBD1
CDR3 DNA: TGTGCCAGCAGCCAAGGGGATCGACAGGGGGGTAAGCCCCAGCATTTT
CDR3 protein: CASSQGDRQGGKPQHF

clone size: -
V gene: TRBV2
J gene: TRBJ1-1
D gene: -
CDR3 DNA: TGTGCCACCAAAGCCGAGGAGAACACTGAAGCTTTCTTT
CDR3 protein: CATKAEENTEAFF

clone size: once
V gene: TRBV7-9
J gene: TRBJ2-2
D gene: TRBD1
CDR3 DNA: TGTGCCAGCAGCGGACAGGGTGTAACCGGGGAGCTGTTTTTT
CDR3 protein: CASSGQGVTGELFF

clone size: -
V gene: TRBV10-3
J gene: TRBJ2-6
D gene: TRBD1
CDR3 DNA: TGTGCCATCAGTGACGAGGGACAGGGGCGTGGGGCCAACGTCCTGACTTTC
CDR3 protein: CAISDEGQGRGANVLTF

clone size: -
V gene: TRBV12-3/TRBV12-4
J gene: TRBJ2-1
D gene: -
CDR3 DNA: TGTGCCAGCAGTCCCTTCCTAGCTGTCGAGCAGTTCTTC
CDR3 protein: CASSPFLAVEQFF

clone size: few
V gene: TRBV7-8
J gene: TRBJ1-1
D gene: TRBD1
CDR3 DNA: TGTGCCAGCAGCTCCTATGACAGGGGGGCTGAAGCTTTCTTT
CDR3 protein: CASSSYDRGAEAFF

clone size: -
V gene: TRBV9
J gene: TRBJ2-3
D gene: -
CDR3 DNA: TGTGCCAGCAGCGTAGGAAGGACTCGCACAGATACGCAGTATTTT
CDR3 protein: CASSVGRTRTDTQYF

clone size: -
V gene: TRBV19
J gene: TRBJ2-1
D gene: TRBD2
CDR3 DNA: TGTGCCAGTAGGATGTGGGCGGGAGGGGAAAATGAGCAGTTCTTC
CDR3 protein: CASRMWAGGENEQFF

clone size: once
V gene: TRBV3-1/TRBV3-2
J gene: TRBJ2-1
D gene: TRBD2
CDR3 DNA: TGTGCCAGCAGCCACCGACTAGCGGGGGCCAGATATGAGCAGTTCTTC
CDR3 protein: CASSHRLAGARYEQFF

clone size: -
V gene: TRBV5-1
J gene: TRBJ2-5
D gene: TRBD1
CDR3 DNA: TGCGCCAGCAGCTTGGGACAGGGCTTGACCCAGTACTTC
CDR3 protein: CASSLGQGLTQYF

clone size: -
V gene: TRBV2
J gene: TRBJ2-1
D gene: TRBD2
CDR3 DNA: TGTGCCAGCAATGGGCTAGCGGGAGGCAATGAGCAGTTCTTC
CDR3 protein: CASNGLAGGNEQFF

clone size: -
V gene: TRBV3-1/TRBV3-2
J gene: TRBJ2-3
D gene: TRBD2
CDR3 DNA: TGTGCCAGCAGCCTACGGGGGGGGAATACGCAGTATTTT
CDR3 protein: CASSLRGGNTQYF